This TCR beta chain was captured by sequencing in a study of response to subunit inactivated influenza vaccine. This clonotype has at least ten counts. The antigen is undetermined. Study conclusions and caveats: Few additional T cells are recruited per seasonal influenza vaccination, authors suggested.

The CDR3 is 14 amino acids. V lost 1 base to trimming and J lost 3 bases, with 10 bases between them. TCRdb independently ran MiXCR on the RT-PCR reads; one entry per CDR3 protein. This table holds about 500,000 distinct CDR3 sequences, 10% to 15% found once. The input for sequencing was PBMCs from blood, taken 45 days after vaccination. The J gene is TRBJ2-7, the V gene TRBV12-3 or TRBV12-4, with D unclear. The sequence was collected from a man aged 50 or older who received an inactivated influenza vaccine. This CDR3 reads CASSLEGSGYEQYF. CDR3 bases: TGTGCCAGCAGTTTAGAAGGTTCAGGCTACGAGCAGTACTTC.